The rows below give T cell receptor beta chains drawn from one sample of a study of blood T cell repertoires in COVID-19. Sequencing used immunoSEQ multiplex PCR; TCRdb keeps in-frame clones, though not all of them. Found here are almost 90,000 clones, over 75% of them singletons; the top ten hold roughly 10%. The sequenced sample consisted of peripheral blood. The receptors here all came from a man aged 80 or over with acute or convalescent COVID-19. The CDR3 runs from the conserved cysteine through the conserved F or W. The D gene is left open where the match is weak. Rows may omit the clone size; those that give it use once, few, many or a size class.

few TRBJ1-2 TRBV19 - TGTGCCACCGAGGCGGGGGGCCATAATAACTATGGCTACACCTTC CATEAGGHNNYGYTF
- TRBJ2-1 TRBV19 TRBD1 TGTGCCAGTAGTAAGAGGACAGGAGGCAATGAGCAGTTCTTC CASSKRTGGNEQFF
- TRBJ2-1 TRBV9 - TGTGCCAGCAGCCCAGACAGTGTTGAATACAATGAGCAGTTCTTC CASSPDSVEYNEQFF
- TRBJ2-7 TRBV9 - TGTGCCAGCAGCGACGACAGCTACGAGCAGTACTTC CASSDDSYEQYF
- TRBJ1-5 TRBV11-2 TRBD1 TGTGCCAGCAGCCCACAGGGGGCTCCTACTCAGCCCCAGCATTTT CASSPQGAPTQPQHF
- TRBJ1-6 TRBV7-2 - TGTGCCAGCAGCTTTTTGGGGGGTTCAAATTCACCCCTCCACTTT CASSFLGGSNSPLHF
- TRBJ1-5 TRBV12-3/TRBV12-4 TRBD1 TGTGCCAGCAGTTCGGGACAGGGGCGACATTTT CASSSGQGRHF
- TRBJ2-2 TRBV11-3 - TGTGCCAGCAGCTTAGGCGCGCTCCGCGCGAACACCGGGGAGCTGTTTTTT CASSLGALRANTGELFF
few TRBJ1-1 TRBV11-2 - TGTGCCAGCAGCTTGGTGCAGGGCGTGAACACTGAAGCTTTCTTT CASSLVQGVNTEAFF
- TRBJ2-5 TRBV25-1 - TGTGCCAGCAGTGAATACAGGGGTCAAGAGACCCAGTACTTC CASSEYRGQETQYF
- TRBJ1-1 TRBV4-1 - TGCGCCAGCAGCGTAACCGGGACTTCCACTGAAGCTTTCTTT CASSVTGTSTEAFF
few TRBJ1-2 TRBV20-1 - TGCAGTGCTAGGGACTTGCCTGGCTACACCTTC CSARDLPGYTF